Here is one T cell receptor beta chain with its context. Its binding antigen is unknown. Base qualities are not recorded, but no much larger clone differs from it by a single base. This sample is part of a study of technical replicates of blood from a handful of donors (TCRdb year 2017). Receptor libraries were prepared by the immunoSEQ multiplex PCR assay. TCRdb took over this immuneACCESS table, retaining in-frame rearrangements with V and J assigned. Such tables are incomplete; in checked studies, under half of the missing clones stem from an unresolved V gene, and the remainder is unexplained. In all, the sample holds about 72,000 clones, and around 95% of those were seen once. Clones ranked in the top ten supply around 0.24% of the sample. Trimming costs V 6 bases and J 5 bases, and their ends lie 14 bases apart. CDR1 and CDR2 are drawn from the germline V gene (reference sequence): LNHDA, SQIVND. Counted from cysteine to phenylalanine, this CDR3 has 13 amino acids. Only the CDR3 DNA stays, 39 bases, in frame from base 1.

This sequence uses TRBV19 and TRBJ2-7; the D gene is perhaps TRBD1, from 6 matching bases. The TCR sequence derives from a human donor in good health. Sample: T cells isolated from PBMCs. The CDR3 protein sequence reads: CASSRGLRDEQYF. The DNA sequence follows: TGTGCCAGTAGCAGGGGCCTCCGGGACGAGCAGTACTTC.